This T cell receptor beta chain was recorded in a study of blood T cell repertoires in COVID-19. On the study more broadly: Acute and convalescent COVID-19 samples came from the United States, Italy and Spain.

This CDR3 comprises 14 residues. V was clipped by 6 bases and J by 6 bases; unmatched bases: 10. CDR1 and CDR2 (germline): MDHEN, SYDVKM. Original processing methods: Amplifying reference gene primers gave estimates of nucleated cell counts. Clones were read by immunoSEQ multiplex PCR, and TCRdb kept only the in-frame ones, dropping some. V and J calls and clone size are given by that table; D and trimming were obtained from the DNA. The sample carries about 120,000 clones, about 85% recorded once. Material: peripheral blood. This receptor was identified in a man between 65 and 85 years old with acute or convalescent COVID-19. The chain joins TRBV28 to TRBJ2-7; 8 bases are shared with TRBD1. DNA of the CDR3: TGTGCCAGCAGGGACAGGGAATTTGATGGCGAGCAGTACTTC. Translated: CASRDREFDGEQYF.